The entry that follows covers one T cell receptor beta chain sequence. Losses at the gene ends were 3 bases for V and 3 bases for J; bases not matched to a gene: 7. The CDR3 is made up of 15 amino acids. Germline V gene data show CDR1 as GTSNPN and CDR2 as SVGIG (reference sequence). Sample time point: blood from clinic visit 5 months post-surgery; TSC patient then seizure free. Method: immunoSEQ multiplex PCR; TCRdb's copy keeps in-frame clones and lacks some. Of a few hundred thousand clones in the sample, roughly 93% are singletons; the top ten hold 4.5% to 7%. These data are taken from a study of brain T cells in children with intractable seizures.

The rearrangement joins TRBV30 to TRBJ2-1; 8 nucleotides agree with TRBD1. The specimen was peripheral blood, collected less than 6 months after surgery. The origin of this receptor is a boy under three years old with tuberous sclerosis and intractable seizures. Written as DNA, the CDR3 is TGTGCCTGGAGCCAACAGGGGGGAAGCTACAATGAGCAGTTCTTC. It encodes CAWSQQGGSYNEQFF.